Listed below are T cell receptor beta chains from one sample, sequenced in a study of cytomegalovirus exposure and HLA in healthy donors. Measured with immunoSEQ multiplex PCR; TCRdb has only the in-frame clones, and not every one. The table has about 200,000 clones, around 77% seen once. Sequencing used PBMCs. These receptors were taken from a woman younger than 45 in good health and CMV-seronegative. The CDR3 runs from the conserved cysteine through the conserved F or W. The order of the fields is D gene, J gene, clone size, V gene, CDR3 protein, CDR3 DNA. A D gene is named only where the DNA matches it firmly. The size entry is marked missing in some rows and otherwise reads once, few, many or a size class.

D: TRBD1
J: TRBJ2-1
size: .
V: TRBV6-5
CDR3: CARGQGHNEQFF
DNA: TGTGCCAGGGGACAGGGCCACAATGAGCAGTTCTTC

D: TRBD1
J: TRBJ1-2
size: few
V: TRBV10-3
CDR3: CAISDKTGVGGYTF
DNA: TGTGCCATCAGTGATAAGACAGGGGTCGGTGGCTACACCTTC

D: TRBD1
J: TRBJ1-5
size: once
V: TRBV7-2
CDR3: CASSLGGGQGYQPQHF
DNA: TGTGCCAGCAGCTTAGGGGGGGGACAGGGGTATCAGCCCCAGCATTTT

D: .
J: TRBJ2-7
size: few
V: TRBV6-1
CDR3: CASSDDDRTEQYF
DNA: TGTGCCAGCAGTGACGACGACAGAACCGAGCAGTACTTC

D: .
J: TRBJ2-1
size: .
V: TRBV5-1
CDR3: CASSFSRQTWEQFF
DNA: TGCGCCAGCAGCTTCTCAAGACAGACGTGGGAGCAGTTCTTC

D: .
J: TRBJ2-7
size: .
V: TRBV5-1
CDR3: CASSLGRDYEQYF
DNA: TGCGCCAGCAGCTTAGGCCGGGACTACGAGCAGTACTTC

D: TRBD2
J: TRBJ2-3
size: few
V: TRBV10-2
CDR3: CASGLAGAEGTDTQYF
DNA: TGCGCCAGCGGACTAGCGGGCGCCGAAGGCACAGATACGCAGTATTTT

D: .
J: TRBJ2-7
size: .
V: TRBV6-5
CDR3: CASSYRGIMDEQYF
DNA: TGTGCCAGCAGTTATAGAGGAATTATGGACGAGCAGTACTTC

D: .
J: TRBJ1-2
size: few
V: TRBV9
CDR3: CASSVTGNSWGYTF
DNA: TGTGCCAGCAGCGTCACAGGGAATTCTTGGGGCTACACCTTC

D: .
J: TRBJ2-7
size: .
V: TRBV5-1
CDR3: CASSLDGKGEQYF
DNA: TGCGCCAGCAGCTTAGACGGGAAGGGCGAGCAGTACTTC

D: TRBD1
J: TRBJ2-5
size: .
V: TRBV4-1
CDR3: CASSPGQGVETQYF
DNA: TGCGCCAGCAGCCCCGGACAGGGGGTTGAGACCCAGTACTTC

D: .
J: TRBJ2-3
size: .
V: TRBV2
CDR3: CASSGVLKATDAQYF
DNA: TGTGCCAGCAGTGGAGTCCTGAAAGCTACAGATGCGCAGTATTTT

D: .
J: TRBJ2-7
size: .
V: TRBV4-1
CDR3: CASSQAVGGEQYF
DNA: TGCGCCAGCAGCCAAGCCGTAGGGGGCGAGCAGTACTTC

D: .
J: TRBJ1-1
size: .
V: TRBV7-2
CDR3: CASSFPPLGGTEAFF
DNA: TGTGCCAGCAGCTTTCCCCCTTTGGGGGGCACTGAAGCTTTCTTT

D: TRBD1
J: TRBJ1-2
size: .
V: TRBV4-1
CDR3: CASSQTGQAPLSGGYTF
DNA: TGCGCCAGCAGCCAGACCGGACAGGCCCCTCTCTCAGGGGGCTACACCTTC

D: .
J: TRBJ1-5
size: .
V: TRBV5-8
CDR3: CASSPWEQGNQPQHF
DNA: TGTGCCAGCAGCCCTTGGGAGCAGGGCAATCAGCCCCAGCATTTT

D: TRBD1
J: TRBJ2-7
size: .
V: TRBV10-3
CDR3: CATTGTAYEQYF
DNA: TGTGCCACCACCGGGACAGCCTACGAGCAGTACTTC

D: TRBD1
J: TRBJ1-2
size: .
V: TRBV5-1
CDR3: CASSGGQLPGGYTF
DNA: TGCGCCAGCAGCGGGGGACAGCTGCCAGGGGGCTACACCTTC

D: .
J: TRBJ1-5
size: .
V: TRBV19
CDR3: CASNVRARNQPQHF
DNA: TGTGCCAGTAACGTCAGGGCTCGCAATCAGCCCCAGCATTTT

D: .
J: TRBJ2-5
size: .
V: TRBV12-5
CDR3: CASGHGKGEETQYF
DNA: TGTGCTAGTGGTCACGGAAAAGGAGAAGAGACCCAGTACTTC

D: .
J: TRBJ1-1
size: .
V: TRBV15
CDR3: CATSFPGGGTEAFF
DNA: TGTGCCACCAGCTTCCCGGGGGGTGGCACTGAAGCTTTCTTT

D: .
J: TRBJ1-2
size: .
V: TRBV29-1
CDR3: CSVRGGPQLYGYTF
DNA: TGCAGCGTCCGGGGGGGCCCCCAACTCTATGGCTACACCTTC

D: TRBD1
J: TRBJ1-1
size: .
V: TRBV19
CDR3: CASSSTGTGEPSVF
DNA: TGTGCCAGTAGTAGCACCGGGACAGGGGAACCTTCCGTCTTT

D: TRBD2
J: TRBJ2-1
size: few
V: TRBV2
CDR3: CASSDRLADYNEQFF
DNA: TGTGCCAGCAGTGACAGGCTAGCGGACTACAATGAGCAGTTCTTC

D: .
J: TRBJ1-2
size: .
V: TRBV18
CDR3: CASSLQGDYGYTF
DNA: TGTGCCAGCTCACTACAGGGTGACTATGGCTACACCTTC

D: TRBD2
J: TRBJ2-7
size: .
V: TRBV2
CDR3: CASSSGTSRYEQYF
DNA: TGTGCCAGCAGTTCCGGGACTAGCAGGTACGAGCAGTACTTC

D: .
J: TRBJ2-2
size: .
V: TRBV7-2
CDR3: CASSAGQSGTGELFF
DNA: TGTGCCAGCAGCGCAGGACAGTCGGGCACCGGGGAGCTGTTTTTT

D: TRBD2
J: TRBJ2-2
size: .
V: TRBV19
CDR3: CASSLPGLAYGELFF
DNA: TGTGCCAGTAGTTTACCGGGACTAGCGTACGGGGAGCTGTTTTTT

D: .
J: TRBJ1-4
size: few
V: TRBV25-1
CDR3: CASSESRGGVANEKLFF
DNA: TGTGCCAGCAGTGAATCCCGAGGTGGTGTGGCTAATGAAAAACTGTTTTTT

D: TRBD1
J: TRBJ2-2
size: once
V: TRBV6-1
CDR3: CASRRDRATGELFF
DNA: TGTGCCAGCAGAAGGGACAGAGCCACCGGGGAGCTGTTTTTT

D: .
J: TRBJ1-5
size: .
V: TRBV12-5
CDR3: CASAPWTGRGRWQPQHF
DNA: TGTGCTAGTGCTCCCTGGACGGGGAGGGGTAGGTGGCAGCCCCAGCATTTT

D: .
J: TRBJ2-3
size: .
V: TRBV4-1
CDR3: CASSQVKPTDTQYF
DNA: TGCGCCAGCAGCCAAGTTAAGCCCACAGATACGCAGTATTTT

D: TRBD2
J: TRBJ2-2
size: .
V: TRBV11-2
CDR3: CASSLVVLAGVGIGELFF
DNA: TGTGCCAGCAGCTTAGTTGTTCTGGCGGGAGTAGGAATCGGGGAGCTGTTTTTT

D: TRBD1
J: TRBJ2-7
size: .
V: TRBV10-3
CDR3: CAISESNRGVYEQYF
DNA: TGTGCCATCAGTGAGTCGAACAGGGGCGTTTACGAGCAGTACTTC

D: .
J: TRBJ2-1
size: .
V: TRBV7-2
CDR3: CASSVRVAGNEQFF
DNA: TGTGCCAGCAGCGTTCGAGTCGCGGGTAATGAGCAGTTCTTC

D: .
J: TRBJ1-5
size: once
V: TRBV5-1
CDR3: CASRLFMDQPQHF
DNA: TGCGCCAGCAGACTGTTCATGGATCAGCCCCAGCATTTT

D: .
J: TRBJ1-1
size: .
V: TRBV5-1
CDR3: CASGEEMNTEAFF
DNA: TGCGCCAGCGGTGAAGAGATGAACACTGAAGCTTTCTTT

D: .
J: TRBJ1-5
size: .
V: TRBV4-1
CDR3: CASSQRGLSNQPQHF
DNA: TGCGCCAGCAGCCAAAGGGGCCTTAGCAATCAGCCCCAGCATTTT

D: TRBD2
J: TRBJ2-1
size: .
V: TRBV5-8
CDR3: CASSSEREGQVGNEQFF
DNA: TGTGCCAGCAGCTCGGAGCGGGAGGGCCAAGTTGGCAATGAGCAGTTCTTC

D: TRBD2
J: TRBJ2-2
size: .
V: TRBV6-5
CDR3: CASYRLAGTGELFF
DNA: TGTGCCAGTTACCGACTAGCGGGAACCGGGGAGCTGTTTTTT

D: .
J: TRBJ1-5
size: .
V: TRBV9
CDR3: CASSAGAFSNQPQHF
DNA: TGTGCCAGCAGCGCGGGAGCATTTTCCAATCAGCCCCAGCATTTT

D: .
J: TRBJ2-1
size: .
V: TRBV7-2
CDR3: CASSLGVRGERQFF
DNA: TGTGCCAGCAGCTTAGGAGTAAGAGGAGAGAGGCAGTTCTTC

D: TRBD1
J: TRBJ2-7
size: .
V: TRBV18
CDR3: CASSPQEGTGGALEQYF
DNA: TGTGCCAGCTCACCACAAGAAGGGACAGGGGGCGCGTTGGAGCAGTACTTC

D: .
J: TRBJ2-1
size: .
V: TRBV5-1
CDR3: CASSFGGRASYNEQFF
DNA: TGCGCCAGCAGCTTTGGGGGGAGAGCTAGCTACAATGAGCAGTTCTTC

D: .
J: TRBJ1-6
size: few
V: TRBV7-9
CDR3: CASSSGGAWSSPLHF
DNA: TGTGCCAGCAGCAGCGGGGGGGCTTGGAGCTCCCCCCTCCACTTT

D: TRBD2
J: TRBJ2-1
size: few
V: TRBV6-4
CDR3: CASSDEAGANEQFF
DNA: TGTGCCAGCAGTGACGAGGCGGGAGCCAATGAGCAGTTCTTC

D: .
J: TRBJ1-1
size: .
V: TRBV18
CDR3: CASSSGGGNTEAFF
DNA: TGTGCCAGCTCCTCGGGAGGGGGTAACACTGAAGCTTTCTTT

D: .
J: TRBJ1-6
size: .
V: TRBV25-1
CDR3: CASSVRGWINSPLHF
DNA: TGTGCCAGCAGTGTCAGGGGATGGATTAATTCACCCCTCCACTTT

D: TRBD1
J: TRBJ2-1
size: .
V: TRBV4-1
CDR3: CASSPDVMPGGRSYNEQFF
DNA: TGCGCCAGCAGCCCGGACGTCATGCCAGGGGGCCGCTCCTACAATGAGCAGTTCTTC

D: .
J: TRBJ1-3
size: .
V: TRBV6-6
CDR3: CASRRPGVDTIYF
DNA: TGTGCCAGCAGAAGACCAGGGGTGGACACCATATATTTT

D: TRBD1
J: TRBJ2-2
size: .
V: TRBV27
CDR3: CASSLYRTGGETGELFF
DNA: TGTGCCAGCAGTTTATACCGAACAGGGGGCGAAACCGGGGAGCTGTTTTTT

D: TRBD1
J: TRBJ2-3
size: few
V: TRBV10-3
CDR3: CAISESRTGEDTQYF
DNA: TGTGCCATCAGTGAGTCGAGAACAGGGGAAGATACGCAGTATTTT

D: .
J: TRBJ1-1
size: .
V: TRBV6-4
CDR3: CASFLSFF
DNA: TGTGCCAGCTTCCTATCTTTCTTT

D: .
J: TRBJ1-1
size: .
V: TRBV9
CDR3: CASSGGGGTEAFF
DNA: TGTGCCAGCAGCGGTGGGGGGGGCACTGAAGCTTTCTTT

D: TRBD1
J: TRBJ1-1
size: once
V: TRBV7-9
CDR3: CASRRRTGPNTEAFF
DNA: TGTGCCAGCAGACGACGGACAGGTCCGAACACTGAAGCTTTCTTT

D: .
J: TRBJ2-2
size: .
V: TRBV15
CDR3: CATSRGLRETGTGELFF
DNA: TGTGCCACCAGCAGGGGGCTCAGGGAAACGGGCACCGGGGAGCTGTTTTTT

D: TRBD2
J: TRBJ2-1
size: .
V: TRBV15
CDR3: CATSRVAGGYNEQFF
DNA: TGTGCCACCAGCAGAGTAGCGGGAGGTTACAATGAGCAGTTCTTC

D: .
J: TRBJ1-1
size: .
V: TRBV10-1
CDR3: CASSESTDTRFGTEAFF
DNA: TGCGCCAGCAGTGAGTCGACGGACACCCGTTTTGGGACTGAAGCTTTCTTT

D: .
J: TRBJ2-1
size: .
V: TRBV7-9
CDR3: CASSTTTSLSFF
DNA: TGTGCCAGCAGCACCACGACTAGTCTTTCGTTCTTC